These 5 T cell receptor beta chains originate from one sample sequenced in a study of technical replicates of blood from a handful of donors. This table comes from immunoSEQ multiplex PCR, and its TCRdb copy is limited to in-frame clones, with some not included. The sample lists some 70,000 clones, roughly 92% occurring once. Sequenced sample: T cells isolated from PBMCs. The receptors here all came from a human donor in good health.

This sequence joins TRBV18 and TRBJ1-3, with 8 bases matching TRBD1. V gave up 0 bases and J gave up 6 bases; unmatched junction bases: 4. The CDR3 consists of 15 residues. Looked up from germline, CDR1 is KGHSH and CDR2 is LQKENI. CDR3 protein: CASSPPRQGANTIYF. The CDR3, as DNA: TGTGCCAGCTCACCACCGAGGCAGGGGGCAAACACCATATATTTT.

The CDR3, as DNA: TGCGCCAGCAGCTTGGGAGCGGACCGCTACGAGCAGTACTTC. Amino acid sequence: CASSLGADRYEQYF. The chain couples TRBV5-1 to TRBJ2-7, with D tentatively TRBD2 (5 bases). Trimming removed 0 bases from V and 3 bases from J, with 10 bases in between. The CDR3 is made up of 14 amino acids. Germline V gives CDR1 SGHRS, CDR2 YFSETQ.

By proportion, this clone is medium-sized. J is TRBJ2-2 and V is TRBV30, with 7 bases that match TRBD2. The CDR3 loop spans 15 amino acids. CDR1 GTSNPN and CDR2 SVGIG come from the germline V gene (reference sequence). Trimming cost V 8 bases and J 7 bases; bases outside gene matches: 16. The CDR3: CARPGGEGDGGELFF. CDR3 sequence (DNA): TGTGCCCGACCCGGAGGGGAGGGTGATGGCGGGGAGCTGTTTTTT.

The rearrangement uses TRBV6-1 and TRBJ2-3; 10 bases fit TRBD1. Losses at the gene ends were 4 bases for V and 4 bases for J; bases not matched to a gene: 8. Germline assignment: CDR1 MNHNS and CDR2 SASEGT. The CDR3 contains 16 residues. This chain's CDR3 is CASSVFRDRGADTQYF. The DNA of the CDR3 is TGTGCCAGCAGTGTGTTCAGGGACAGGGGTGCAGATACGCAGTATTTT.

In DNA form, the CDR3 reads TGTGCCAGCAGCTCGTGGGGGGTAGTAGGGTATGGCTACACCTTC. Translated: CASSSWGVVGYGYTF. The V gene is TRBV7-2, the J gene TRBJ1-2, with D perhaps matching TRBD1 (5 bases). V was pared by 4 bases and J by 5 bases, with 17 bases between. Germline V CDR1 and CDR2: SGHTA, FQGNSA. This CDR3 has 15 residues.